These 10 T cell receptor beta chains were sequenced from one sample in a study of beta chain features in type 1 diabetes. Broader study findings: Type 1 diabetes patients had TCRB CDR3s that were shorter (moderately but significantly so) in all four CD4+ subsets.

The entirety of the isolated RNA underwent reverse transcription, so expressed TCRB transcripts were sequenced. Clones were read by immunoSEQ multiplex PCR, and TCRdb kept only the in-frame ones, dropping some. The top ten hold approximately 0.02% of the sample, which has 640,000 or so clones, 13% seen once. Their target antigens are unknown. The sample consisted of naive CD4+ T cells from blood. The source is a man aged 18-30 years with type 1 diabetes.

In DNA form, the CDR3 reads TGTGCTAGTGGTTTGGGCCTGGTACAGGGGGTGGAGACCCAGTACTTC. Its protein is CASGLGLVQGVETQYF. This sequence joins TRBV12-5 and TRBJ2-5; TRBD1 agrees at 8 bases. Germline V gene lookup returns CDR1 LGHNT and CDR2 FRNRAP. This CDR3 region has 16 residues. Trimming removed 1 base from V and 5 bases from J; junction bases left unmatched: 9.

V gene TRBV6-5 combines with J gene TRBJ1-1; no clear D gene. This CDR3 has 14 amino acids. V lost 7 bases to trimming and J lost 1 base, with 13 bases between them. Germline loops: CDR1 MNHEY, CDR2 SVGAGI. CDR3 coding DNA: TGTGCCAGCAATCCGGAACGATCGAACACTGAAGCTTTCTTT. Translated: CASNPERSNTEAFF.

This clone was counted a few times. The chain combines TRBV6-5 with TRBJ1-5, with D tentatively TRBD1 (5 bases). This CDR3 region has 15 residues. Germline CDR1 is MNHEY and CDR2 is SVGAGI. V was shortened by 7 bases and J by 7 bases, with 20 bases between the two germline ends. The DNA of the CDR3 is TGTGCCAGCACGCCGGGGAGGGGCGCAGAACAGCCCCAGCATTTT. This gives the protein CASTPGRGAEQPQHF.

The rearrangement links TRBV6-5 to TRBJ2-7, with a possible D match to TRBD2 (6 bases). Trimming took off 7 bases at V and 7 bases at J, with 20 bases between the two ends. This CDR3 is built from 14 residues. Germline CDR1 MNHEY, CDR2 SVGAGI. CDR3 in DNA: TGTGCCAGCACCGGATCTTGGGGGGAAGGAGAGCAGTACTTC. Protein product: CASTGSWGEGEQYF.

CDR3: CASSVTVPNYGYTF. The DNA of the CDR3 is TGTGCCAGCAGCGTGACAGTTCCAAACTATGGCTACACCTTC. The chain uses TRBV7-9 and TRBJ1-2; possible D gene TRBD1, 5 bases. Germline assignment: CDR1 SEHNR and CDR2 FQNEAQ (reference sequence). V was cut by 5 bases and J by 2 bases, with 12 bases left in between. There are 14 residues in the CDR3.

The CDR3 DNA reads TGTGCCACCAGCAGAGATTCGTCTTGGGGACAGCCCCAGCATTTT. This translates into CATSRDSSWGQPQHF. V is TRBV15 and J is TRBJ1-5; D is unresolved. This CDR3 comprises 15 residues. The germline V and J ends were trimmed by 0 bases and 7 bases, with 13 bases remaining between them. The germline CDR1 and CDR2 sequences are LNHNV and YYDKDF (reference sequence).

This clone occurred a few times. Here the CDR3 DNA reads TGTGCCAGCACTTCCAGACGGTCCCGAGGGGAGACCCAGTACTTC. It codes for CASTSRRSRGETQYF. The V and J genes are TRBV6-6 and TRBJ2-5; weak D call: TRBD2 (5 bases). Trimming removed 7 bases from V and 5 bases from J, with 20 bases in between. The CDR3 runs to 15 residues. The germline V gene encodes CDR1 MNHNY and CDR2 SVGAGI (reference sequence).

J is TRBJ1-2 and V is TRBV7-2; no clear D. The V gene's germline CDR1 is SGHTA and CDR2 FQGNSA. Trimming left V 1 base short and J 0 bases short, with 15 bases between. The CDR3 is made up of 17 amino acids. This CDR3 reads CASSLGPGWNTNYGYTF. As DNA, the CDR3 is TGTGCCAGCAGCTTAGGCCCGGGATGGAATACTAACTATGGCTACACCTTC.

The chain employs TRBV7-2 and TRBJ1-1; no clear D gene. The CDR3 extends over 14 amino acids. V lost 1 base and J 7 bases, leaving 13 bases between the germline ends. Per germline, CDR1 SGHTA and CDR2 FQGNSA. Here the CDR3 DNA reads TGTGCCAGCAGCTTAGGTCGGGAATCGGGTGAAGCTTTCTTT. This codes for CASSLGRESGEAFF. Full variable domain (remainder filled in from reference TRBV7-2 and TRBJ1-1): GAGVSQSPSNKVTEKGKDVELRCDPISGHTALYWYRQSLGQGLEFLIYFQGNSAPDKSGLPSDRFSAERTGGSVSTLTIQRTQQEDSAVYLCASSLGRESGEAFFGQGTRLTVV.

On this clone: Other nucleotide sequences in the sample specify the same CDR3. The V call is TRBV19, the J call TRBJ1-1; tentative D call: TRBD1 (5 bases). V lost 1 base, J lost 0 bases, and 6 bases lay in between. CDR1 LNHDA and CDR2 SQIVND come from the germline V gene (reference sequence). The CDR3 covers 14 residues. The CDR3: CASSIGQLNTEAFF. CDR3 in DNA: TGTGCCAGTAGTATAGGACAGTTGAACACTGAAGCTTTCTTT.